This is a list of T cell receptor beta chains from one sample in a study of OX40 agonist ivuxolimab in advanced cancers. The method was immunoSEQ multiplex PCR; TCRdb's version includes in-frame clones alone and lacks a portion of them. The sample has about 56,000 clones, around 83% seen once. Sequenced material: CD4+ or CD8+ T cells sorted from blood, taken in a trial of the OX40 agonist ivuxolimab. Receptors originate from an adult with an advanced solid tumor such as melanoma, head and neck, liver or kidney cancer. The CDR3 runs from the conserved cysteine through the conserved F or W. The order of the fields is CDR3 protein, V gene, J gene.

CASSLFGGANNSPLHF	TRBV5-6	TRBJ1-6
CASSPQTGADQPQHF	TRBV18	TRBJ1-5
CASSLGDRDEKLFF	TRBV5-1	TRBJ1-4
CASSKKVRGGETQYF	TRBV21-1	TRBJ2-5
CASRTSGQETQYF	TRBV28	TRBJ2-5
CASRDQTTGEQYF	TRBV6-1	TRBJ2-7
CASSLAFFIQGRPGEQFF	TRBV5-4	TRBJ2-1
CAREHLAGGKIFQETQYF	TRBV18	TRBJ2-5
CASSRTRSDTQYF	TRBV4-1	TRBJ2-3
CSVEEGGNTEAFF	TRBV29-1	TRBJ1-1
CASSQDQGFLSNQPQHF	TRBV23-1	TRBJ1-5
CASSRIYSGSGTGELFF	TRBV7-2	TRBJ2-2
CASSKGLAASYEQYF	TRBV19	TRBJ2-7
CATSRGLEETQYF	TRBV15	TRBJ2-5
CASSRLLFRAGVSSYEQYF	TRBV28	TRBJ2-7
CASSTPGTGARNTEAFF	TRBV19	TRBJ1-1
CASSLGQMNTEAFF	TRBV5-4	TRBJ1-1
CASSVRDSKSSTQYF	TRBV9	TRBJ2-5
CASSIQGANTGELFF	TRBV19	TRBJ2-2
CSVEFGAEQYF	TRBV29-1	TRBJ2-7
CSVSPSGSSYEQYF	TRBV29-1	TRBJ2-7
CASSLNGQKETQYF	TRBV7-6	TRBJ2-5
CASAEGRTSGFAEQFF	TRBV2	TRBJ2-1
CASSLLTGRRSNSPLHF	TRBV7-9	TRBJ1-6
CAIKNAGVITEAFF	TRBV10-3	TRBJ1-1
CASSPPGGSSGNTIYF	TRBV7-8	TRBJ1-3
CASRDGQILNYGYTF	TRBV6-1	TRBJ1-2
CASSFTEGNEQFF	TRBV7-2	TRBJ2-1
CASSYLRDSTGELFF	TRBV6-5	TRBJ2-2
CASSFSRSPLYEQYF	TRBV5-1	TRBJ2-7
CASSRTDSGYEQYF	TRBV11-2	TRBJ2-7
CASSLVLAKYQETQYF	TRBV7-6	TRBJ2-5
CASSEAGRGTEAFF	TRBV10-1	TRBJ1-1
CASSLAGVRLNEQFF	TRBV11-2	TRBJ2-1
CASSLAKGYYTEAFF	TRBV7-9	TRBJ1-1
CASSRQDDSPLHF	TRBV6-1	TRBJ1-6
CASSSTGSEQYF	TRBV18	TRBJ2-7
CASTPGQGNGEQYF	TRBV28	NA
CSVAKGLPFSTDTQYF	TRBV29-1	TRBJ2-3
CASSSTTGTYEQYF	TRBV28	TRBJ2-7
CASSDRDLPSREQYF	TRBV6-1	TRBJ2-7